Presented here are 14 T cell receptor beta chains from one specimen sequenced in a study of blood T cell repertoires in COVID-19. Some clones are missing from TCRdb's copy, which holds only in-frame ones; the method was immunoSEQ multiplex PCR. The table records around 64,000 clones, roughly 89% of them present only once. The sequenced sample was peripheral blood. These receptors were collected from a woman older than 75 with acute or convalescent COVID-19.

The chain carries TRBV2 and TRBJ2-1; 9 nucleotides align to TRBD1. Germline V gene lookup returns CDR1 SNHLY and CDR2 FYNNEI. V shed 4 bases, J shed 10 bases, and the junction held 2 bases outside the gene matches. The CDR3 spans 12 residues. The chain's CDR3 is CASSGTGGEQFF. The CDR3 region has the DNA TGTGCCAGCAGTGGAACAGGGGGCGAGCAGTTCTTC.

This chain connects TRBV18 to TRBJ1-4; TRBD1 aligns across 7 bases. Germline assignment: CDR1 KGHSH and CDR2 LQKENI. After removal of 6 bases from V and 3 bases from J, the junction contained 4 bases not matched to a gene. The length of the CDR3 is 14 residues. The CDR3 DNA reads as TGTGCCAGCTCCAGGGACAGCCCTAATGAAAAACTGTTTTTT. Translated: CASSRDSPNEKLFF. Full variable domain (rest looked up from reference TRBV18 and TRBJ1-4): NAGVMQNPRHLVRRRGQEARLRCSPMKGHSHVYWYRQLPEEGLKFMVYLQKENIIDESGMPKERFSAEFPKEGPSILRIQQVVRGDSAAYFCASSRDSPNEKLFFGSGTQLSVL.

The chain couples TRBV7-6 to TRBJ1-1; the D is unclear. This CDR3 comprises 15 residues. The V end was cut by 10 bases, the J end by 5 bases, with 23 bases between. The germline CDR1 and CDR2 sequences are SGHVS and FNYEAQ. Here the CDR3 reads CATKPPDLTWTEAFF. Here the CDR3 DNA reads TGTGCCACCAAACCACCGGACTTGACGTGGACTGAAGCTTTCTTT.

V is TRBV24-1 and J is TRBJ1-5; tentatively, D is TRBD1 (6 bases). The CDR3 is made up of 15 amino acids. From germline, CDR1 is KGHDR and CDR2 SFDVKD. V was pared by 5 bases and J by 3 bases, with 13 bases between. CDR3 in amino acids: CATSGRGGHNQPQHF. The DNA for the CDR3 is TGTGCCACCAGTGGCAGGGGAGGGCACAATCAGCCCCAGCATTTT.

The rearrangement links TRBV18 to TRBJ1-6, with D perhaps matching TRBD1 (6 bases). Deletions cut 4 bases from V and 7 bases from J, with 14 bases between. Per germline, CDR1 KGHSH and CDR2 LQKENI. CDR3 length: 15 residues. The CDR3 spells CASSLYRVENSPLHF. DNA of the CDR3: TGTGCCAGCTCACTCTACAGGGTAGAGAATTCACCCCTCCACTTT.

The chain carries TRBV3-1 (or the pseudogene TRBV3-2) and TRBJ1-5; D gene ambiguous. CDR1 and CDR2 from the germline V gene are LGHDT and YNNKEL (reference sequence). The CDR3 covers 13 residues. Trimming stripped 1 base from V and 5 bases from J, with 6 bases between. CDR3 protein: CASSQGRDQPQHF. The CDR3 nucleotides read TGTGCCAGCAGCCAAGGCCGAGATCAGCCCCAGCATTTT.

The gene calls are TRBV28 and TRBJ1-5; TRBD1 is a possible D gene (5 bases). The CDR3 length is 14 residues. Looked up from germline, CDR1 is MDHEN and CDR2 is SYDVKM. V was cut by 7 bases and J by 3 bases, with 13 bases left in between. The CDR3 coding sequence is TGTGCCAGCACTCAGGGTTCCTTCAATCAGCCCCAGCATTTT. Its protein product is CASTQGSFNQPQHF.

This chain uses TRBV2 with TRBJ2-2; 10 nucleotides align to TRBD1. The CDR3 sequence is 16 residues long. With V trimmed by 4 bases and J by 2 bases, 4 bases remained unmatched. Germline lookup yields CDR1 SNHLY and CDR2 FYNNEI. DNA for the CDR3: TGTGCCAGCAGTGGCCGGGACAGGGGTAACACCGGGGAGCTGTTTTTT. It codes for CASSGRDRGNTGELFF.

The rearrangement joins TRBV2 to TRBJ1-1; 10 positions match TRBD1. The trim removed 6 bases at V and 11 bases at J, leaving 12 bases unmatched. The CDR3 is 14 amino acids. Germline values: CDR1 SNHLY, CDR2 FYNNEI. CDR3 sequence: CASRAGTGDLRAFF. As DNA, the CDR3 is TGTGCCAGCAGGGCCGGGACAGGGGACCTGAGGGCTTTCTTT.

The chain employs TRBV9 and TRBJ2-2; TRBD1 matches at 7 bases. In germline, CDR1 is SGDLS, CDR2 YYNGEE. V was pared by 1 base and J by 6 bases, with 3 bases of the junction left unmatched. The CDR3 sequence is 14 residues long. CDR3: CASSVRQGAGELFF. The CDR3 region has the DNA TGTGCCAGCAGCGTAAGACAGGGCGCCGGGGAGCTGTTTTTT. Together with reference TRBV9 and TRBJ2-2, the CDR3 gives the full variable domain: DSGVTQTPKHLITATGQRVTLRCSPRSGDLSVYWYQQSLDQGLQFLIQYYNGEERAKGNILERFSAQQFPDLHSELNLSSLELGDSALYFCASSVRQGAGELFFGEGSRLTVL.

The genes are TRBV5-4 and TRBJ2-1; no reliable D call. The germline V gene encodes CDR1 SGHNT and CDR2 YYREEE (reference sequence). V lost 6 bases and J 7 bases, leaving 17 bases between the germline ends. This CDR3 region has 14 residues. CDR3 residues: CASTWAWFSNEQFF. The CDR3 region has the DNA TGTGCCAGCACCTGGGCATGGTTTTCAAATGAGCAGTTCTTC.

V and J are TRBV7-2 and TRBJ2-3, with TRBD2 matching 9 bases. The CDR3 has 17 residues. Germline V gives CDR1 SGHTA, CDR2 FQGNSA. Germline trimming cut 1 base from V and 5 bases from J; bases unmatched to any gene: 10. The CDR3 reads CASSLGGRAGPRDTQYF. CDR3 coding DNA: TGTGCCAGCAGCTTAGGCGGGAGGGCAGGGCCACGAGATACGCAGTATTTT.

The chain joins TRBV19 to TRBJ1-3; D is undetermined. The germline V and J ends were trimmed by 9 bases and 0 bases, with 18 bases remaining between them. The germline V gene encodes CDR1 LNHDA and CDR2 SQIVND (reference sequence). This CDR3 has 16 residues. The CDR3, as DNA: TGTGCCAGCACCCCGACCGATAGCATCTCTGGAAACACCATATATTTT. Amino acid sequence: CASTPTDSISGNTIYF.

The chain recombines TRBV18 with TRBJ1-5; 10 nucleotides agree with TRBD1. V lost 6 bases, J lost 5 bases, and 4 bases stayed unmatched. Germline loops: CDR1 KGHSH, CDR2 LQKENI. The CDR3 contains 14 residues. The CDR3: CASSPGTGDQPQHF. The CDR3 region has the DNA TGTGCCAGCTCCCCCGGGACAGGGGATCAGCCCCAGCATTTT.